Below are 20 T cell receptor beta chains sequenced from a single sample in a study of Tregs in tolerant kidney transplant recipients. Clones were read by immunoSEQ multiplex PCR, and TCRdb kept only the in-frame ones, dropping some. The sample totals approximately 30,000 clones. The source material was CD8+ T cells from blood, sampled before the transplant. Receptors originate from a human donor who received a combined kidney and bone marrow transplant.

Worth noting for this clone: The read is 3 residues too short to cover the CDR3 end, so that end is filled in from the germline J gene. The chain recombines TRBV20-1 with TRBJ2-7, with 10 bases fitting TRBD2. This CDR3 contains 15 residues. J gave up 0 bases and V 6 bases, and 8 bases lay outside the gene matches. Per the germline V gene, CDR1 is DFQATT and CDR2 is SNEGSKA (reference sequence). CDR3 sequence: CSAIGLADPSYEQYF. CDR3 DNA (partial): TGCAGTGCGATAGGACTAGCGGATCCCTCCTACGAG.

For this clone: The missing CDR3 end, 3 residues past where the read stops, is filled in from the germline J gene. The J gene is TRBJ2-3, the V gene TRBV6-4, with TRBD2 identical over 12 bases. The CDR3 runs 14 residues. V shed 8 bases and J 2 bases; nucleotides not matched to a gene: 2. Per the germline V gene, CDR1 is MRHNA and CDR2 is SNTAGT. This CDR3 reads CASASGRDTDTQYF. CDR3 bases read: TGTGCCAGCGCTAGCGGGAGGGACACAGATACG.

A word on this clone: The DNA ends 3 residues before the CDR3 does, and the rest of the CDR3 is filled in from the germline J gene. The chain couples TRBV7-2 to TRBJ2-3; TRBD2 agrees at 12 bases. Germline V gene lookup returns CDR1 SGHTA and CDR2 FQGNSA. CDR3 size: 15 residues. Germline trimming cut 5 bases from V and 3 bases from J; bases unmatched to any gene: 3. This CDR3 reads CASSTGLAGTDTQYF. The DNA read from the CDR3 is TGTGCCAGCAGCACCGGACTAGCGGGAACAGATACG.

The covered CDR3 bases are TGTGCCAGCTCACCGACAGAGAGTAATTCACCC. Protein product: CASSPTESNSP. The CDR3 in full is CASSPTESNSPLHF. The gene calls are TRBV18 and TRBJ1-6; TRBD1 might be the D (5 bases). Sequencing ends 3 residues short of the CDR3 end; the germline J gene provides the rest. V lost 3 bases and J 6 bases, leaving 9 bases between the germline ends. Germline V gene sequence: CDR1 KGHSH, CDR2 LQKENI. The CDR3 runs to 14 residues.

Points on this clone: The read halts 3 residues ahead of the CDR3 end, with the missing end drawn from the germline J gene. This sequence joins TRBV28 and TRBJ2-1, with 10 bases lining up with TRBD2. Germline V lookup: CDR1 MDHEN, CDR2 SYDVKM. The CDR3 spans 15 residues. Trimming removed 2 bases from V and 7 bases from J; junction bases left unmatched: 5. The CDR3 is CASSLLAGAGNEQFF. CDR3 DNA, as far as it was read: TGTGCCAGCAGTTTACTAGCGGGAGCGGGGAATGAG.

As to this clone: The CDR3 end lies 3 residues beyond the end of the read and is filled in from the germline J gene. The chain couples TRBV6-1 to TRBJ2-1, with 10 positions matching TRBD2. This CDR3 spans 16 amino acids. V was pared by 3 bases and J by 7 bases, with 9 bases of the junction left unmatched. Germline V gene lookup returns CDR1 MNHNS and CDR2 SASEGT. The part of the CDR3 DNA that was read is TGTGCCAGCAGTGAGAGACTAGCGGGTTTCGTAAATGAG. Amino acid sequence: CASSERLAGFVNE. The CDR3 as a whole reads CASSERLAGFVNEQFF.

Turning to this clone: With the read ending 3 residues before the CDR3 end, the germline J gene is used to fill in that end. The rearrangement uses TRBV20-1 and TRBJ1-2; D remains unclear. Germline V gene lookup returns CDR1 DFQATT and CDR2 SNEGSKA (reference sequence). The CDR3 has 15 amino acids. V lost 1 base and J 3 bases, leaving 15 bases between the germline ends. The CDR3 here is CSARVAEAMYYGYTF. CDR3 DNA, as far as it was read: TGCAGTGCTAGAGTTGCCGAGGCCATGTACTATGGC.

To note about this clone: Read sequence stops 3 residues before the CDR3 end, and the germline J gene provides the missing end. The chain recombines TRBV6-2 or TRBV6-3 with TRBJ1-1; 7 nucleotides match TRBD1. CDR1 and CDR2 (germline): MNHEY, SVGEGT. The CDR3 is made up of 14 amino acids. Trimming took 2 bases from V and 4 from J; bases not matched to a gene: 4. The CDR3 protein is CASSYGGQLTEAFF. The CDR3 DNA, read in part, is TGTGCCAGCAGTTACGGGGGACAGCTCACTGAA.

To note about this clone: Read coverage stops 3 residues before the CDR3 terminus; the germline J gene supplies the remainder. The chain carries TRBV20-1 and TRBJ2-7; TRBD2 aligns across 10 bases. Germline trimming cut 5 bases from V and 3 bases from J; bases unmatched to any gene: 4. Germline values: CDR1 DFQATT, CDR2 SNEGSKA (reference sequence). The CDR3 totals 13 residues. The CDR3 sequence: CSASGTSDYEQYF. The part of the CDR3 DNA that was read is TGCAGTGCTTCCGGGACTAGCGACTACGAG.

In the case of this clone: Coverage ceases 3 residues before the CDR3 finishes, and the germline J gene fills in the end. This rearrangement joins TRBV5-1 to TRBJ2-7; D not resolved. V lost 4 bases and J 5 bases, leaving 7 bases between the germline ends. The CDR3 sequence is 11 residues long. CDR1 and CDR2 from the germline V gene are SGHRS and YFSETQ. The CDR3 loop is CASSASDEQYF. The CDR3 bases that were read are TGCGCCAGCAGCGCCTCGGACGAG.

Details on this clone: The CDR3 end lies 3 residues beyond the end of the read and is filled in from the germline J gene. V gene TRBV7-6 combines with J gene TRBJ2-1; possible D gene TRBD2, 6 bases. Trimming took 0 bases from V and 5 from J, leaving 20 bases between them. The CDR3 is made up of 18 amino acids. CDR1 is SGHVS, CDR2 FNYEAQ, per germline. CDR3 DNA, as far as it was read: TGTGCCAGCAGCTTAGCGCCTCGGGGATTAGCGGAGGACAATGAG. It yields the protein CASSLAPRGLAEDNE. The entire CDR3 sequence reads CASSLAPRGLAEDNEQFF.

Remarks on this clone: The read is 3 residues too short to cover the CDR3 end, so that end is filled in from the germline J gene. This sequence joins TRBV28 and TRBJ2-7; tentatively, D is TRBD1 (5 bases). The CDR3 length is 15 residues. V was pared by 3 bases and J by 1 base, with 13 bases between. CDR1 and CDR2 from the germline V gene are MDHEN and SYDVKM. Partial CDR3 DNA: TGTGCCAGCAGTTTCAAGGGGTTAGTGTCCTACGAG. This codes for CASSFKGLVSYE. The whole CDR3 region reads CASSFKGLVSYEQYF. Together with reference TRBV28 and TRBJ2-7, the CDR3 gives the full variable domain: DVKVTQSSRYLVKRTGEKVFLECVQDMDHENMFWYRQDPGLGLRLIYFSYDVKMKEKGDIPEGYSVSREKKERFSLILESASTNQTSMYLCASSFKGLVSYEQYFGPGTRLTVT.

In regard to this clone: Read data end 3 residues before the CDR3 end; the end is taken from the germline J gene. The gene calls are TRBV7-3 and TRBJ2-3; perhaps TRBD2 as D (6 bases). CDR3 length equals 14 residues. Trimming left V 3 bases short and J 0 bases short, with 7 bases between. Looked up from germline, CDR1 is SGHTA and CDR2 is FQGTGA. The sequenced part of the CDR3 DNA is TGTGCCAGCAGCTTCAGCGGGAGCACAGATACG. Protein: CASSFSGSTDT. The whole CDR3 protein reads CASSFSGSTDTQYF.

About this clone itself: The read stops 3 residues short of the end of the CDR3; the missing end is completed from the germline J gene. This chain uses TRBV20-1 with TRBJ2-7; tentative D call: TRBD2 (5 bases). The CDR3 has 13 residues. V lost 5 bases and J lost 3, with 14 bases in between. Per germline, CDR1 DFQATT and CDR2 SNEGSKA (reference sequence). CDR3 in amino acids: CSASLASHYEQYF. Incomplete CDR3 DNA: TGCAGTGCTTCCTTAGCGAGCCACTACGAG.

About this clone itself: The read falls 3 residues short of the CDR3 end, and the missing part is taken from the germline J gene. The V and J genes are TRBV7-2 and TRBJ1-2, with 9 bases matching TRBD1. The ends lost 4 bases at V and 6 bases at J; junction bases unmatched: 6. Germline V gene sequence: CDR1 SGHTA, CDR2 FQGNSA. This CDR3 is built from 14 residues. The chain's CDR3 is CASSYLDRGDGYTF. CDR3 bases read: TGTGCCAGCAGCTACTTAGACAGGGGGGATGGC. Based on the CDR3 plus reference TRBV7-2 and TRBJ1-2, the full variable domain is GAGVSQSPSNKVTEKGKDVELRCDPISGHTALYWYRQSLGQGLEFLIYFQGNSAPDKSGLPSDRFSAERTGGSVSTLTIQRTQQEDSAVYLCASSYLDRGDGYTFGSGTRLTVV.

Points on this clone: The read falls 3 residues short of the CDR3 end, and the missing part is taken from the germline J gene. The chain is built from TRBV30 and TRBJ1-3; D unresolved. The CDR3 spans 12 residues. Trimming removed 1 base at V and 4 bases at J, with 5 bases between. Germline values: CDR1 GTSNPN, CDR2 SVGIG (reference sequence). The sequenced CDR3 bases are TGTGCCTGGAGTGCACAGGGAAACACC. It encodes CAWSAQGNT. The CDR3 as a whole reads CAWSAQGNTIYF.

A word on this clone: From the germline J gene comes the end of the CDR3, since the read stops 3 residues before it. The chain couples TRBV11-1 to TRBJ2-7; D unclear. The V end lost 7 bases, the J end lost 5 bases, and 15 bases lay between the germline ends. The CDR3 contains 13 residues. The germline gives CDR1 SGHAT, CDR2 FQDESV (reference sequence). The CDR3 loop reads CASTQTPGDEQYF. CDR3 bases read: TGTGCCAGCACCCAAACTCCAGGCGACGAG.

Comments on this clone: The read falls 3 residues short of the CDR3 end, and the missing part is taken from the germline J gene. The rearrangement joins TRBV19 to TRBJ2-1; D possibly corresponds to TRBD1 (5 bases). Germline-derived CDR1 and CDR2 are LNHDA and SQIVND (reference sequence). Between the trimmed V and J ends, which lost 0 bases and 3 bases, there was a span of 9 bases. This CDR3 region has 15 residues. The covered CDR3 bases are TGTGCCAGTAGTATAGATCCAGGGTACTACAATGAG. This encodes CASSIDPGYYNE. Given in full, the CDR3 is CASSIDPGYYNEQFF.

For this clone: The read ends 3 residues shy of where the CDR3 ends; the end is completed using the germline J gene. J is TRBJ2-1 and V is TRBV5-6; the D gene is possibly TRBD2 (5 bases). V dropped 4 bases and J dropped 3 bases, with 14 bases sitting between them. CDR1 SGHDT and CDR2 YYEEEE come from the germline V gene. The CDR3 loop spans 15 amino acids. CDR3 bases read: TGTGCCAGCAGCCCCCGGACCCGGGGCTACAATGAG. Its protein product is CASSPRTRGYNE. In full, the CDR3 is CASSPRTRGYNEQFF. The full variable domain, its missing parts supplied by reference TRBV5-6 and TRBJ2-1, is DAGVTQSPTHLIKTRGQQVTLRCSPKSGHDTVSWYQQALGQGPQFIFQYYEEEERQRGNFPDRFSGHQFPNYSSELNVNALLLGDSALYLCASSPRTRGYNEQFFGPGTRLTVL.

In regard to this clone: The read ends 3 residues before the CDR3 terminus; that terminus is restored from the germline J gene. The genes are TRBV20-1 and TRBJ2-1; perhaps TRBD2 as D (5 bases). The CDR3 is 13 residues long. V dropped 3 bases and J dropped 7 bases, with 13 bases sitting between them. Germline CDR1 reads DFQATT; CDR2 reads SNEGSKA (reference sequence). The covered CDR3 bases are TGCAGTGCTAGGGAACTAGGGCTGAATGAG. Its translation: CSARELGLNE. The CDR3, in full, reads CSARELGLNEQFF.